Listed below are T cell receptor beta chains from one sample, sequenced in a study of T cell responses to AZD1222 COVID-19 vaccine. Sequencing used immunoSEQ multiplex PCR; TCRdb keeps in-frame clones, though not all of them. The sample shows over 130,000 clones, roughly 94% of them seen only once. The material was peripheral blood, obtained on day 0 of AZD1222 vaccination. These TCRs come from an adult in good health. The CDR3 runs from the conserved cysteine through the conserved F or W. A D gene is named only where the DNA matches it firmly. Where a row states a size, it is once, few, many or the class of an expanded clone; other rows omit it.

DNA,CDR3,length,size,D,V,J
TGTGCCAGCAGCTTAGAAGACGGTAATGAGCAGTTCTTC,CASSLEDGNEQFF,13,NA,NA,TRBV7-9,TRBJ2-1
TGTGCCAGCAGCCATACGGGACAGGGGGTGGAAGCTTTCTTT,CASSHTGQGVEAFF,14,once,TRBD1,TRBV3-1/TRBV3-2,TRBJ1-1
TGTGCCAGCAGCCAAGAGGCCGGTCACATGAACACTGAAGCTTTCTTT,CASSQEAGHMNTEAFF,16,NA,NA,TRBV3-1/TRBV3-2,TRBJ1-1
TGTGCCACCGAGGGGACAGATACGCAGTATTTT,CATEGTDTQYF,11,NA,NA,TRBV2,TRBJ2-3
TGTGCCAGCAGCCAACTGGACAGGGGCGAGACAAACACCATATATTTT,CASSQLDRGETNTIYF,16,NA,TRBD1,TRBV4-2,TRBJ1-3
TGTGCCAGCAGCCCGCGGGGGGGCCAAGAGACCCAGTACTTC,CASSPRGGQETQYF,14,NA,TRBD2,TRBV6-5,TRBJ2-5
TGCGCCAGCAGCTTGGCTGCAGGGGAGGGTTCTGGGGCCAACGTCCTGACTTTC,CASSLAAGEGSGANVLTF,18,NA,NA,TRBV5-1,TRBJ2-6
TGTGCCAGCAGCTCCTGGGGAATCGGGGAGCTGTTTTTT,CASSSWGIGELFF,13,NA,NA,TRBV3-1/TRBV3-2,TRBJ2-2
TGTGCCAGCAGCCCTAGCGGGATAAACACCGGGGAGCTGTTTTTT,CASSPSGINTGELFF,15,NA,TRBD2,TRBV6-6,TRBJ2-2
TGTGCCACCGAACCCCGACAGGCAACTGAAGCTTTCTTT,CATEPRQATEAFF,13,NA,NA,TRBV25-1,TRBJ1-1
TGTGCCAGCAGCTTACACGGGTTTGTAAAGGACACTGAAGCTTTCTTT,CASSLHGFVKDTEAFF,16,NA,NA,TRBV7-2,TRBJ1-1
TGCGCCAGCAGCCAAGATGGGGGAACGGGACTCCTGAACACTGAAGCTTTCTTT,CASSQDGGTGLLNTEAFF,18,once,NA,TRBV4-1,TRBJ1-1
TGTGCCAGCTCTTTGGACCTTAGCAATCAGCCCCAGCATTTT,CASSLDLSNQPQHF,14,NA,NA,TRBV3-1/TRBV3-2,TRBJ1-5
TGTGCCAGCAGTCGGGAAACCGGCGAAAAACTGTTTTTT,CASSRETGEKLFF,13,once,NA,TRBV2,TRBJ1-4
TGTGCCAGCAACCGCGTCGGGGTCGGCGAGAGGGAGACCCAGTACTTC,CASNRVGVGERETQYF,16,NA,NA,TRBV5-6,TRBJ2-5
TGTGCCAGCTCATCAGGGCCAGCACTTCTCTACAATGAGCAGTTCTTC,CASSSGPALLYNEQFF,16,NA,NA,TRBV18,TRBJ2-1